Presented here are 25 T cell receptor beta chains from one specimen sequenced in a study of blood T cell repertoires in COVID-19. The assay was immunoSEQ multiplex PCR, and TCRdb's table has in-frame clones only and misses some. The sample records 150,000 to 180,000 clones, about 83% being singletons. Input material: peripheral blood. These receptors all stem from a woman aged 55-69 years with COVID-19, enrolled during active disease.

This clone was detected once. V usage is TRBV4-1 and J usage is TRBJ2-5; the D gene is possibly TRBD2 (6 bases). The V end lost 2 bases, the J end lost 2 bases, and 15 bases lay between the germline ends. The CDR3 is 16 amino acids. CDR1 and CDR2 from the germline V gene are MGHRA and YSYEKL. In DNA, the CDR3 is TGCGCCAGCAGCCAAAAGGAGGCTGGACTACAAGAGACCCAGTACTTC. Encoded protein: CASSQKEAGLQETQYF.

This clone was observed a few times. V is TRBV7-6 and J is TRBJ2-1, with D possibly matching TRBD1 (6 bases). The CDR3 totals 15 residues. The V gene lost 5 bases and the J gene lost 2 bases, with 13 bases spanning the gap. The germline CDR1 and CDR2 sequences are SGHVS and FNYEAQ. CDR3 bases: TGTGCCAGCAGCCTGGGACACCTGACCTACAATGAGCAGTTCTTC. Translation: CASSLGHLTYNEQFF.

The V call is TRBV7-9, the J call TRBJ1-1; a possible D gene is TRBD1 (5 bases). The CDR3 is 16 amino acids. V lost 2 bases, J lost 0 bases, and 13 bases lay in between. Germline V lookup: CDR1 SEHNR, CDR2 FQNEAQ (reference sequence). CDR3 sequence: CASSLYSGALNTEAFF. CDR3 DNA: TGTGCCAGCAGCTTATACAGCGGGGCTTTGAACACTGAAGCTTTCTTT.

This rearrangement joins TRBV18 to TRBJ2-7, with D possibly matching TRBD1 (5 bases). This CDR3 spans 12 amino acids. V shed 1 base and J shed 5 bases, with 6 bases lying between them. Germline V gives CDR1 KGHSH, CDR2 LQKENI. The CDR3 region has the DNA TGTGCCAGCTCACCACAGGGGAACGAGCAGTACGTC. This codes for CASSPQGNEQYV.

The chain combines TRBV9 with TRBJ1-3; D not resolved. Trimming shortened V by 6 bases and J by 0 bases, and 13 bases separated the two germline ends. The CDR3 contains 15 residues. In germline, CDR1 is SGDLS, CDR2 YYNGEE. DNA of the CDR3: TGTGCCAGCACCGGCGGTCGAGGCTCTGGAAACACCATATATTTT. Encoded protein: CASTGGRGSGNTIYF.

The chain joins TRBV13 to TRBJ2-1; 7 bases line up with TRBD1. Germline CDR1 is PRHDT and CDR2 is FYEKMQ (reference sequence). This CDR3 has 17 residues. V gave up 0 bases and J gave up 6 bases; unmatched junction bases: 11. The CDR3 region is CASSLGHGQVGSNEQFF. Written as DNA, the CDR3 is TGTGCCAGCAGCTTAGGGCACGGACAGGTGGGTAGCAATGAGCAGTTCTTC.

The V gene is TRBV6-5, the J gene TRBJ1-6, with a tentative D call TRBD1 (6 bases). Trimming removed 2 bases from V and 6 bases from J, with 11 bases in between. Germline V lookup: CDR1 MNHEY, CDR2 SVGAGI. The CDR3 runs to 15 residues. CDR3 amino acids: CASSYIRGRNSPLHF. The CDR3 DNA is TGTGCCAGCAGTTACATCAGGGGCCGTAATTCACCCCTCCACTTT.

The chain uses TRBV19 and TRBJ1-1, with D perhaps matching TRBD1 (5 bases). The CDR3 covers 15 residues. The ends were cut back, 3 bases at V and 4 bases at J, with 15 bases in the middle. The germline gives CDR1 LNHDA, CDR2 SQIVND (reference sequence). The CDR3 spells CASSISGNRVTEAFF. CDR3 bases: TGTGCCAGTAGTATTTCAGGGAATCGAGTCACTGAAGCTTTCTTT. Variable domain in full (rest from reference TRBV19 and TRBJ1-1): DGGITQSPKYLFRKEGQNVTLSCEQNLNHDAMYWYRQDPGQGLRLIYYSQIVNDFQKGDIAEGYSVSREKKESFPLTVTSAQKNPTAFYLCASSISGNRVTEAFFGQGTRLTVV.

This chain links TRBV19 with TRBJ1-5; D is possibly TRBD1 (5 bases). Germline V gene lookup returns CDR1 LNHDA and CDR2 SQIVND (reference sequence). This CDR3 region has 14 residues. V was clipped by 4 bases and J by 3 bases, with 10 bases between them. CDR3 coding DNA: TGTGCCAGTAGTAGCCAGGGCTCCAATCAGCCCCAGCATTTT. As protein: CASSSQGSNQPQHF.

The chain combines TRBV19 with TRBJ1-1; 9 nucleotides align to TRBD1. CDR3 length equals 13 residues. Trimming removed 5 bases from V and 6 bases from J; junction bases left unmatched: 4. The germline V gene encodes CDR1 LNHDA and CDR2 SQIVND (reference sequence). Written as DNA, the CDR3 is TGTGCCAGTAGTGCCCGACAGGGGGCTGAAGCTTTCTTT. Amino acids: CASSARQGAEAFF. Full variable domain (remainder filled in from reference TRBV19 and TRBJ1-1): DGGITQSPKYLFRKEGQNVTLSCEQNLNHDAMYWYRQDPGQGLRLIYYSQIVNDFQKGDIAEGYSVSREKKESFPLTVTSAQKNPTAFYLCASSARQGAEAFFGQGTRLTVV.

This clone has just one count. The V call is TRBV19, the J call TRBJ1-1; D is perhaps TRBD1 (6 bases). The CDR3 spans 14 residues. With 8 bases removed from V and 5 bases from J, the gap between germline ends came to 18 bases. Germline lookup yields CDR1 LNHDA and CDR2 SQIVND (reference sequence). CDR3 region: CASGRLTGLTEAFF. The DNA for the CDR3 is TGTGCCAGTGGACGCCTTACAGGGCTTACTGAAGCTTTCTTT.

This rearrangement joins TRBV19 to TRBJ1-5; D is undetermined. This CDR3 is 12 amino acids long. CDR1 and CDR2 from the germline V gene are LNHDA and SQIVND (reference sequence). V was trimmed by 5 bases and J by 5 bases, leaving 7 bases between them. The CDR3 coding sequence is TGTGCCAGTAGTCCTTCGTATCAGCCCCAGCATTTT. Translating it yields CASSPSYQPQHF.

Here the CDR3 DNA reads TGCGCCAGCAGCTTGGACCCACAATCAGCCCAGCATTTT. This translates into CASSLDPQSAQHF. J is TRBJ1-5 and V is TRBV5-1; D ambiguous. Germline CDR1 reads SGHRS; CDR2 reads YFSETQ. The V gene lost 0 bases and the J gene lost 11 bases, with 12 bases spanning the gap. The CDR3 covers 13 residues.

The chain has TRBV4-2 and TRBJ1-5, with TRBD1 as a possible D gene (5 bases). This CDR3 is built from 16 residues. In germline, CDR1 is LGHNA, CDR2 YNFKEQ. V was pared by 0 bases and J by 3 bases, with 12 bases between. In DNA, the CDR3 is TGTGCCAGCAGCCAAGATGGGGGGATTAACAATCAGCCCCAGCATTTT. Amino acid sequence: CASSQDGGINNQPQHF.

The genes are TRBV30 and TRBJ2-5; 7 positions match TRBD2. The V gene end was trimmed by 1 base and the J gene end by 4 bases; junction bases not matched to a gene: 3. Looked up from germline, CDR1 is GTSNPN and CDR2 is SVGIG (reference sequence). There are 13 residues in the CDR3. The CDR3 DNA is TGTGCCTGGAGTGCTAGCGGACTAGAGACCCAGTACTTC. This encodes CAWSASGLETQYF.

The chain combines TRBV3-1 (or the pseudogene TRBV3-2) with TRBJ2-1; D is unclear. The V end lost 5 bases, the J end lost 8 bases, and 25 bases lay between the germline ends. CDR1 is LGHDT and CDR2 is YNNKEL in the germline V gene (reference sequence). The CDR3 contains 17 residues. In nucleotides, the CDR3 is TGTGCCAGCAGCAAAGGCCCAACCTTTGCCCTTCACTATGAGCAGTTCTTC. Protein: CASSKGPTFALHYEQFF.

V is TRBV5-8 and J is TRBJ1-2, with D maybe TRBD1 (6 bases). Germline V CDR1 and CDR2: SGHTS, YDEGEE. Trimming stripped 0 bases from V and 8 bases from J, with 14 bases between. The CDR3 covers 14 residues. The CDR3 nucleotides read TGTGCCAGCAGCTTGGACAGGGATTGGGGGGGCTACACCTTC. Translation gives CASSLDRDWGGYTF.

The CDR3 sequence is CASNRGDSTNEKLFF. CDR3 bases: TGTGCCAGCAACCGGGGTGACTCAACTAATGAAAAACTGTTTTTT. V usage is TRBV6-5 and J usage is TRBJ1-4; D is uncertain. Germline V gene lookup returns CDR1 MNHEY and CDR2 SVGAGI. With 7 bases removed from V and 0 bases from J, the gap between germline ends came to 12 bases. The CDR3 contains 15 residues.

On this clone: Additional DNA sequences in this sample encode the identical CDR3. The gene calls are TRBV3-1 (or the pseudogene TRBV3-2) and TRBJ1-6, with 7 bases that match TRBD1. In germline, CDR1 is LGHDT, CDR2 YNNKEL (reference sequence). The ends lost 1 base at V and 7 bases at J; junction bases unmatched: 1. The CDR3 length is 14 residues. The CDR3 DNA sequence: TGTGCCAGCAGCCAAGGACAGGGAAATTCACCCCTCCACTTT. Translating it yields CASSQGQGNSPLHF.

The rearrangement joins TRBV13 to TRBJ2-7, with D tentatively TRBD1 (5 bases). V was cut by 1 base and J by 2 bases, with 6 bases left in between. CDR3 length equals 13 residues. Germline CDR1 PRHDT, CDR2 FYEKMQ (reference sequence). The CDR3 DNA follows: TGTGCCAGCAGCTTAGACAGGACCTACGAGCAGTACTTC. Its translation is CASSLDRTYEQYF. The full variable domain, completed using reference TRBV13 and TRBJ2-7, is AAGVIQSPRHLIKEKRETATLKCYPIPRHDTVYWYQQGPGQDPQFLISFYEKMQSDKGSIPDRFSAQQFSDYHSELNMSSLELGDSALYFCASSLDRTYEQYFGPGTRLTVT.

This chain joins TRBV15 and TRBJ2-2, with D perhaps TRBD2 (7 bases). CDR1 is LNHNV, CDR2 YYDKDF, per germline (reference sequence). The germline V and J ends were trimmed by 2 bases and 4 bases, with 14 bases remaining between them. This CDR3 region has 16 residues. The CDR3 DNA is TGTGCCACCAGCAGACCGGGGGGCATAGGCACCGGGGAGCTGTTTTTT. It yields the protein CATSRPGGIGTGELFF.

This clone has a count of ten or more. The chain uses TRBV19 and TRBJ2-3, with a weak D call TRBD2 (5 bases). Trimming cost V 0 bases and J 8 bases, with 30 bases left between them. This CDR3 is 20 amino acids long. Germline V gives CDR1 LNHDA, CDR2 SQIVND (reference sequence). The CDR3: CASSIERGRAPGAPRSTQYF. The CDR3 nucleotides read TGTGCCAGTAGTATAGAAAGAGGGCGGGCCCCCGGAGCTCCGCGCAGTACGCAGTATTTT. The variable domain in full, with the rest retrieved from reference TRBV19 and TRBJ2-3, is DGGITQSPKYLFRKEGQNVTLSCEQNLNHDAMYWYRQDPGQGLRLIYYSQIVNDFQKGDIAEGYSVSREKKESFPLTVTSAQKNPTAFYLCASSIERGRAPGAPRSTQYFGPGTRLTVL.

This chain uses TRBV15 with TRBJ1-5; 9 nucleotides agree with TRBD1. V lost 4 bases, J lost 4 bases, and 8 bases stayed unmatched. This CDR3 has 16 residues. CDR1 LNHNV and CDR2 YYDKDF come from the germline V gene (reference sequence). The DNA for the CDR3 is TGTGCCACCAGCAACCGGGGGACAGGGAGAAATCAGCCCCAGCATTTT. This encodes CATSNRGTGRNQPQHF.

The chain links TRBV3-1 (or the pseudogene TRBV3-2) to TRBJ1-1; D is unresolved. Deletions cut 0 bases from V and 1 base from J, with 9 bases between. CDR1 LGHDT and CDR2 YNNKEL come from the germline V gene (reference sequence). The CDR3 covers 15 residues. This CDR3 reads CASSQDPRWNTEAFF. The CDR3 region has the DNA TGTGCCAGCAGCCAAGATCCCAGGTGGAACACTGAAGCTTTCTTT.

The rearrangement links TRBV9 to TRBJ2-2; the D gene is possibly TRBD1 (6 bases). The CDR3 spans 15 residues. Trimming cost V 5 bases and J 5 bases, with 16 bases left between them. Germline V lookup: CDR1 SGDLS, CDR2 YYNGEE. The CDR3 sequence is CASRQGQRGTGELFF. For the CDR3, the DNA is TGTGCCAGCAGACAAGGACAGCGAGGGACCGGGGAGCTGTTTTTT.